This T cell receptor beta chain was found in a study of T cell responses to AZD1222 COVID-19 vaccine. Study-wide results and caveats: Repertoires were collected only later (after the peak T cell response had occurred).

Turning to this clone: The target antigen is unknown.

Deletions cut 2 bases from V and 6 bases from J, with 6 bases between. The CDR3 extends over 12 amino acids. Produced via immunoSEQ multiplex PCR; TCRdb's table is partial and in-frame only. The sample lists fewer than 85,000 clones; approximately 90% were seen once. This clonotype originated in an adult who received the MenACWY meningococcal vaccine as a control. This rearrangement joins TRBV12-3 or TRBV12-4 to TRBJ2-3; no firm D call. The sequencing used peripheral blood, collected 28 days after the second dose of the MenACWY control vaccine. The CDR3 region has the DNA TGTGCCAGCAGTTTAACCATCGATACGCAGTATTTT. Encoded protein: CASSLTIDTQYF.